These 13 T cell receptor beta chains were sequenced from one sample in a study of graft-versus-host responses after intestinal transplantation. These TCRs are of unknown antigen specificity. The assay was immunoSEQ multiplex PCR, and TCRdb's table has in-frame clones only and misses some. Of around 90,000 clones in the sample, approximately 94% were seen once. The sample here was unstimulated CD4+ T cells sorted from spleen or lymph node cells, taken before transplant. The receptors derive from a human donor who was the organ donor for an intestinal transplant.

The V gene is TRBV6-6, the J gene TRBJ1-4; 7 nucleotides line up with TRBD1. The CDR3 contains 15 residues. V was clipped by 2 bases and J by 6 bases; unmatched bases: 6. Germline values: CDR1 MNHNY, CDR2 SVGAGI (reference sequence). CDR3 protein: CASSYVAGGDEKLFF. In nucleotides, the CDR3 is TGTGCCAGCAGTTACGTCGCAGGGGGAGATGAAAAACTGTTTTTT.

The V and J genes are TRBV9 and TRBJ2-5; no clear D gene. The V end lost 0 bases, the J end lost 2 bases, and 14 bases lay between the germline ends. Germline V lookup: CDR1 SGDLS, CDR2 YYNGEE. The CDR3 contains 16 residues. The chain's CDR3 is CASSVGVGLAQETQYF. In DNA, the CDR3 is TGTGCCAGCAGCGTAGGGGTCGGGCTCGCGCAAGAGACCCAGTACTTC.

The table lists this clone with a count of one. The J gene is TRBJ2-2, the V gene TRBV5-1; TRBD1 matches 8 bases. Trimming removed 4 bases from V and 6 bases from J; junction bases left unmatched: 5. Germline CDR1 reads SGHRS; CDR2 reads YFSETQ. The CDR3 extends over 14 amino acids. The CDR3 DNA reads as TGCGCCAGCAGCGAGGACAGGGTCCCCGGGGAGCTGTTTTTT. Its translation is CASSEDRVPGELFF.

The V and J genes are TRBV19 and TRBJ1-6; 7 bases match TRBD1. The CDR3 covers 15 residues. Germline trimming cut 8 bases from V and 2 bases from J; bases unmatched to any gene: 6. The germline V gene has CDR1 LNHDA and CDR2 SQIVND (reference sequence). For the CDR3, the DNA is TGTGCCAGTCAACAGGGGACCGCCTATAATTCACCCCTCCACTTT. It codes for CASQQGTAYNSPLHF.

About this clone: The same CDR3 also results from other DNA sequences found in this sample. The V gene is TRBV6-6, the J gene TRBJ2-7, with D unclear. The V gene's germline CDR1 is MNHNY and CDR2 SVGAGI (reference sequence). The V and J ends lost 3 bases and 2 bases respectively, with 11 bases between them. This CDR3 region has 14 residues. As DNA, the CDR3 is TGTGCCAGCAGTTATAATCACGGTCCCTACGAGCAGTACTTC. Its translation is CASSYNHGPYEQYF.

The chain employs TRBV19 and TRBJ2-7; D is ambiguous. V was pared by 5 bases and J by 2 bases, with 16 bases between. The germline V gene has CDR1 LNHDA and CDR2 SQIVND (reference sequence). The CDR3 extends over 15 amino acids. The chain's CDR3 is CASSPSLTDTYEQYF. CDR3 coding DNA: TGTGCCAGTAGTCCCTCCCTGACCGACACCTACGAGCAGTACTTC.

The CDR3 sequence is CASSIIAGGDYEQYF. The CDR3 nucleotides read TGTGCCAGCAGCATAATAGCGGGGGGGGACTACGAGCAGTACTTC. This chain uses TRBV7-2 with TRBJ2-7, with TRBD2 matching over 11 bases. The germline CDR1 and CDR2 sequences are SGHTA and FQGNSA. The V and J ends lost 5 bases and 3 bases, in that order; junction bases with no gene match: 6. CDR3 length: 15 residues.

The CDR3 DNA sequence: TGTGCCAGCAGTGAAGTGGGGCAGGGAGGCAAAGAGACCCAGTACTTC. Its protein product is CASSEVGQGGKETQYF. The rearrangement links TRBV6-1 to TRBJ2-5, with D possibly TRBD2 on 6 matching bases. The CDR3 covers 16 residues. V lost 1 base and J lost 3, with 15 bases in between. Germline values: CDR1 MNHNS, CDR2 SASEGT.

The J gene is TRBJ2-5, the V gene TRBV30; D unresolved. Trimming pared 3 bases from V and 5 bases from J, leaving 10 bases between. Germline loops: CDR1 GTSNPN, CDR2 SVGIG (reference sequence). The CDR3 consists of 12 residues. CDR3 sequence reads: CAWRAIGETQYF. CDR3 coding DNA: TGTGCCTGGAGGGCAATCGGGGAGACCCAGTACTTC.

For this clone: At the DNA level, this CDR3 is encoded by other sequences in the same sample as well. The J gene is TRBJ2-3, the V gene TRBV28; D not resolved. Trimming took 7 bases from V and 1 from J, leaving 9 bases between them. This CDR3 has 13 residues. The germline gives CDR1 MDHEN, CDR2 SYDVKM. The CDR3 region has the DNA TGTGCCAGCAAACGGACGGGCACAGATACGCAGTATTTT. Translating it yields CASKRTGTDTQYF.

The V call is TRBV2, the J call TRBJ1-2; no definite D call. Germline V gene data show CDR1 as SNHLY and CDR2 as FYNNEI. V lost 6 bases and J 4 bases, leaving 9 bases between the germline ends. CDR3 length: 12 amino acids. The CDR3 nucleotides are TGTGCCAGCAGATACGGGTCCTATGGCTACACCTTC. As protein: CASRYGSYGYTF.

V usage is TRBV18 and J usage is TRBJ1-6, with D perhaps TRBD1 (6 bases). V was cut by 4 bases and J by 6 bases, with 16 bases left in between. CDR1 and CDR2 from the germline V gene are KGHSH and LQKENI. This CDR3 is built from 16 residues. The CDR3 nucleotides read TGTGCCAGCTCACGGGACCAGGGGCGGGGTAATTCACCCCTCCACTTT. As protein: CASSRDQGRGNSPLHF.

The chain employs TRBV11-2 and TRBJ2-1, with D perhaps TRBD2 (5 bases). The V and J ends lost 6 bases and 2 bases respectively, with 14 bases between them. The CDR3 is 15 amino acids. Germline lookup yields CDR1 SGHAT and CDR2 FQNNGV. CDR3 region: CASRRLAPTYNEQFF. The CDR3, as DNA: TGTGCCAGCAGGCGCCTAGCCCCTACCTACAATGAGCAGTTCTTC.